This T cell receptor (beta chain) is from a study of cytomegalovirus exposure and HLA in healthy donors. Looked up from germline, CDR1 is PRHDT and CDR2 is FYEKMQ (reference sequence). V was clipped by 6 bases and J by 9 bases; unmatched bases: 7. The CDR3 contains 15 residues. There are a few counts of this clone. Primers: 60 Vbeta forward and 13 Jbeta reverse. TCRdb keeps only in-frame clones here, not all; method: immunoSEQ multiplex PCR. The sample consists of 100,000 to 150,000 clones, about 8.5% of them appearing once. Source material: PBMCs. V gene TRBV13 combines with J gene TRBJ1-6; 11 bases map to TRBD1. This receptor was taken from a man aged 35-49 years in good health and CMV-seronegative. In DNA form, the CDR3 reads TGTGCCAGCAGACCAAGGGGGACAGGGGGTTCACCCCTCCACTTT. Translated: CASRPRGTGGSPLHF.